The sequence of this T cell receptor (beta chain) was determined in a study of OX40 agonist ivuxolimab in advanced cancers. About the study as a whole: Ivuxolimab, which targeted the costimulatory receptor OX40 (CD134), was an agonistic, fully human IgG2 monoclonal antibody. Intravenous ivuxolimab was administered to patients every 2 weeks at six dose levels: 0.01, 0.1, 0.3, 1.5, 3 and 10 mg/kg. Of the approximately 50 dose-escalation patients, hepatocellular carcinoma was present in around 20, melanoma in approximately 15, renal cell carcinoma in 9 and head and neck cancer in 9. The dose-escalation cohort was 82.7% male with a mean age of about 58 years, ranging from about 23 to 85. Patients were allowed to have had prior anti-PD-1, anti-PD-L1 or anti-CTLA-4 therapy, and 40% of the dose-escalation patients had been treated with checkpoint inhibitors. Partial responses occurred in three dose-escalation patients, of whom one had hepatocellular carcinoma and two had cutaneous melanoma. Peripheral TCRbeta sequencing aimed to test whether ivuxolimab altered TCR sequence diversity and caused clonal T-cell expansion. The paper covers the monotherapy dose-escalation part of the phase I ivuxolimab trial, which included N ≈ 52 patients.

Genomic DNA was isolated from the sorted cells so that the TCRbeta CDR3 region could be sequenced. The immunoSEQ Assay was used to sequence the TCRbeta CDR3 regions. Sourced from immuneACCESS, this table was stored by TCRdb with only in-frame sequences that have V and J called. A share of the clones is absent; for the studies checked, an unresolved V gene accounts for under half, and the remainder has no known explanation. The sample profile shows tens of thousands of clones; around 87% of them were found once. Jointly, the top ten make up around a quarter of the sample. A word on this clone: Its antigen target is currently unknown. The record has no base qualities; no much larger clone is one base away.

Via the germline V gene, CDR1 is SGHRS and CDR2 YFSETQ. Taken from cysteine to phenylalanine, the CDR3 has 13 residues. Only CDR3 DNA is held: 39 bases, read in frame from base 1. The V end loses 0 bases and the J end loses 9 bases, and a stretch of 10 bases separates them. The trial excluded patients who had a history of autoimmune disease or were on systemic immunosuppression. In every dose cohort, peripheral blood was drawn for TCR sequencing at baseline, cycle 4 day 1, and cycle 7 day 1. The samples were taken from a phase I, first-in-human, multicenter, open-label dose-escalation trial of ivuxolimab. Adults with locally advanced or metastatic melanoma, renal cell, hepatocellular, or head and neck squamous cell carcinoma were enrolled in the trial. Before TCR sequencing, CD4+ T cells and CD8+ T cells from peripheral blood were sorted into separate populations. What the study reported, not specific to this receptor: Low levels of normalized T-cell clonal expansion were also seen in some nonresponding patients. The antigen specificity of the peripheral T cells that underwent clonal expansion was not determined. Partial responders in the 0.1-3.0 mg/kg groups had among the lowest normalized peripheral clonal expansion, especially among CD8+ T cells. After ivuxolimab, CD8+ T cells had more expanded clones than CD4+ T cells on average. At doses from 0.1 to 3.0 mg/kg, clonal expansion was seen in both CD4+ and CD8+ blood T cells between baseline and week 6.

The TCR comes from an adult with an advanced solid tumor such as melanoma, head and neck, liver or kidney cancer. The sequences come from CD4+ or CD8+ T cells sorted from blood, collected in a trial of the OX40 agonist ivuxolimab. Here the chain combines TRBV5-1 and TRBJ2-1; TRBD2 is possibly the D segment (6 matching bases). The nucleotide sequence reads as follows: TGCGCCAGCAGCTTGGCCCTGGAGGGTGAGCAGTTCTTC. It specifies CASSLALEGEQFF.